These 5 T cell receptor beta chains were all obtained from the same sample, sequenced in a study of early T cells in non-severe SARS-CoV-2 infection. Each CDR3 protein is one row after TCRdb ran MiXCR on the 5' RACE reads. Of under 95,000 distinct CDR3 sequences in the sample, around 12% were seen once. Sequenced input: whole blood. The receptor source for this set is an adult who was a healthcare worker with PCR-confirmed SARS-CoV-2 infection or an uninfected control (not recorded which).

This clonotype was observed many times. The CDR3 DNA reads TGCAGTGCTCGACCGGGATCCAGTGAAGCTTTCTTT. Translated: CSARPGSSEAFF. The chain carries TRBV20-1 and TRBJ1-1, with D hard to call. This CDR3 has 12 amino acids. Trimming removed 5 bases from V and 7 bases from J, with 14 bases in between. CDR1 is DFQATT and CDR2 is SNEGSKA in the germline V gene (reference sequence).

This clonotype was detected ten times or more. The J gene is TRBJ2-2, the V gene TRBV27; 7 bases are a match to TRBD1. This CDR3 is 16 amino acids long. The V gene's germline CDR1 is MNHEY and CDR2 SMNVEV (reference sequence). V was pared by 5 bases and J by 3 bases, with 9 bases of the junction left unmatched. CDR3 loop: CASSATGILHTGELFF. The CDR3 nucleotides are TGTGCCAGCAGTGCGACAGGGATTCTGCACACCGGGGAGCTGTTTTTT.

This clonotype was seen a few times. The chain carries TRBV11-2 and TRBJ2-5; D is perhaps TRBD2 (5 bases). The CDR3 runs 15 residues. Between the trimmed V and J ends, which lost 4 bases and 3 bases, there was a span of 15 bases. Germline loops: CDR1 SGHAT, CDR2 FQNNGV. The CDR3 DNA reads TGTGCCAGCAGCTCCTACGGGGTCCAAAAAGAGACCCAGTACTTC. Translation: CASSSYGVQKETQYF. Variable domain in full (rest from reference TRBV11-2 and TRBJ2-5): EAGVAQSPRYKIIEKRQSVAFWCNPISGHATLYWYQQILGQGPKLLIQFQNNGVVDDSQLPKDRFSAERLKGVDSTLKIQPAKLEDSAVYLCASSSYGVQKETQYFGPGTRLLVL.

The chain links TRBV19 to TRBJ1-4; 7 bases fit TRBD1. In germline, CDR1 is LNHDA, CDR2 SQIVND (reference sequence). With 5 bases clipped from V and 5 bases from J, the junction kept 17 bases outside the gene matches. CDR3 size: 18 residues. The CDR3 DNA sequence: TGTGCCAGTAGTGCTCTCCCCGGGACAGCCGGAGTCAATGAAAAACTGTTTTTT. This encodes CASSALPGTAGVNEKLFF.

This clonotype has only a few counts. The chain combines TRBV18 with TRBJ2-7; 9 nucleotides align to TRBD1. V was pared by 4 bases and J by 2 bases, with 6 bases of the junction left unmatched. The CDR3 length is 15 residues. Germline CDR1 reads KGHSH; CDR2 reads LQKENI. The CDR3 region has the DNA TGTGCCAGCTCACTTGGACAGGGGTCTCCCTACGAGCAGTACTTC. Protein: CASSLGQGSPYEQYF.